Below are 27 T cell receptor beta chains sequenced from a single sample in a study of control samples from healthy donors and cancer patients. Assay: immunoSEQ multiplex PCR; the TCRdb copy retains only in-frame clones and omits some. The sample records about 180,000 clones, more than 90% being singletons. Sequencing used blood. These receptors came from a man aged 25-40 years in good health.

The gene calls are TRBV5-5 and TRBJ2-5, with D maybe TRBD1 (6 bases). This CDR3 has 12 residues. V was pared by 0 bases and J by 12 bases, with 12 bases between. Germline values: CDR1 SGHKS, CDR2 YYEKEE (reference sequence). This CDR3 is CASSLDGTRKYF. The CDR3 DNA reads TGTGCCAGCAGCTTGGACGGGACAAGGAAGTACTTC.

The V gene is TRBV6-6, the J gene TRBJ1-1; D is ambiguous. Germline assignment: CDR1 MNHNY and CDR2 SVGAGI (reference sequence). The CDR3 length is 16 residues. V was pared by 2 bases and J by 2 bases, with 15 bases between. This CDR3 reads CASSYVPTEPNTEAFF. CDR3 DNA sequence: TGTGCCAGCAGTTACGTGCCCACAGAACCAAACACTGAAGCTTTCTTT.

CDR3 DNA: TGTGCCAGCAGCTTACATACCGGGACAGGCCGCACAGATACGCAGTATTTT. Protein sequence: CASSLHTGTGRTDTQYF. The gene calls are TRBV7-9 and TRBJ2-3; TRBD1 matches 8 bases. V lost 2 bases to trimming and J lost 1 base; unmatched junction nucleotides: 8. The length of the CDR3 is 17 residues. The germline V gene has CDR1 SEHNR and CDR2 FQNEAQ (reference sequence).

This chain links TRBV5-1 with TRBJ1-1, with TRBD1 as a possible D gene (6 bases). There are 15 residues in the CDR3. Germline CDR1 and CDR2: SGHRS and YFSETQ. V was shortened by 0 bases and J by 0 bases, with 9 bases between the two germline ends. CDR3 sequence: CASSLDQGMNTEAFF. DNA for the CDR3: TGCGCCAGCAGCTTGGATCAGGGGATGAACACTGAAGCTTTCTTT.

This clone was recorded once. The J gene is TRBJ1-1, the V gene TRBV27, with 9 bases fitting TRBD1. The junction had 8 bases not matched to a gene; V was cut back by 7 bases and J by 8 bases. The germline V gene encodes CDR1 MNHEY and CDR2 SMNVEV (reference sequence). The CDR3 length is 13 residues. The CDR3 coding sequence is TGTGCCAGCATCGACAGGGGGTACGGGGAAGCTTTCTTT. Encoded protein: CASIDRGYGEAFF.

V gene TRBV14 combines with J gene TRBJ1-6; D remains unclear. The germline CDR1 and CDR2 sequences are SGHDN and FVKESK. V was clipped by 5 bases and J by 10 bases, with 15 bases between them. The CDR3 spans 14 residues. CDR3 amino acids: CASSSGRDSSPLHF. CDR3 DNA sequence: TGTGCCAGCAGCTCGGGGAGGGATAGCTCACCCCTCCACTTT.

The chain is built from TRBV18 and TRBJ2-4, with D uncertain. The V end was cut by 0 bases, the J end by 15 bases, with 12 bases between. The germline V gene has CDR1 KGHSH and CDR2 LQKENI. The CDR3 consists of 12 residues. CDR3: CASSPPKGESYF. The DNA for the CDR3 is TGTGCCAGCTCACCACCAAAGGGTGAATCGTACTTC.

On this clone itself: Other DNA sequences in this specimen translate into the identical CDR3. This chain uses TRBV12-3 or TRBV12-4 with TRBJ2-5; D remains unclear. The V end was cut by 1 base, the J end by 5 bases, with 5 bases between. The CDR3 consists of 12 residues. CDR3 sequence reads: CASSLDGETQYF. In DNA form, the CDR3 reads TGTGCCAGCAGTTTAGATGGGGAGACCCAGTACTTC.

The chain couples TRBV29-1 to TRBJ2-7; D is unclear. Germline CDR1 is SQVTM and CDR2 is ANQGSEA. Trimming removed 6 bases from V and 7 bases from J, with 19 bases in between. The CDR3 spans 13 residues. In DNA, the CDR3 is TGCAGCGTCCCTGGCGAAGGTTTCGGGGAGCAGTACTTC. Its translation is CSVPGEGFGEQYF.

The CDR3 spells CASSRFKGETQYF. CDR3 in DNA: TGTGCCAGCAGCCGGTTCAAAGGGGAGACCCAGTACTTC. V usage is TRBV4-2 and J usage is TRBJ2-5; D is unclear. CDR3 size: 13 residues. Germline V gene lookup returns CDR1 LGHNA and CDR2 YNFKEQ. V shed 4 bases and J shed 5 bases, with 11 bases lying between them.

The genes are TRBV3-1 (or the pseudogene TRBV3-2) and TRBJ2-1; 7 nucleotides agree with TRBD2. Per the germline V gene, CDR1 is LGHDT and CDR2 is YNNKEL (reference sequence). This CDR3 contains 15 residues. With 1 base clipped from V and 4 bases from J, the junction kept 4 bases outside the gene matches. The CDR3 DNA sequence: TGTGCCAGCAGCCAAGGGGGAGGGTTATACAATGAGCAGTTCTTC. Translating it yields CASSQGGGLYNEQFF.

The chain employs TRBV3-1 (or the pseudogene TRBV3-2) and TRBJ2-7; TRBD1 agrees at 11 bases. This CDR3 is 16 amino acids long. V dropped 4 bases and J dropped 3; count of bases not matched to a gene: 8. Germline V gene data show CDR1 as LGHDT and CDR2 as YNNKEL (reference sequence). The CDR3 sequence is CASSRRTGTGGYEQYF. DNA for the CDR3: TGTGCCAGCAGCCGAAGAACCGGGACAGGGGGCTACGAGCAGTACTTC.

CDR3 residues: CASSPQRASTDTQYF. The CDR3 DNA reads TGTGCCAGCAGTCCCCAGCGGGCATCCACAGATACGCAGTATTTT. The rearrangement uses TRBV6-2 or TRBV6-3 and TRBJ2-3; a possible D gene is TRBD2 (6 bases). V was cut by 5 bases and J by 2 bases, with 14 bases left in between. The CDR3 is 15 amino acids. Per the germline V gene, CDR1 is MNHEY and CDR2 is SVGEGT.

This clone was seen a single time. V usage is TRBV7-6 and J usage is TRBJ2-6; no clear D. Germline V gives CDR1 SGHVS, CDR2 FNYEAQ. The V end was cut by 1 base, the J end by 0 bases, with 7 bases between. The CDR3 is 16 amino acids. The CDR3: CASSLVPASGANVLTF. The CDR3 bases are TGTGCCAGCAGCTTAGTGCCAGCCTCTGGGGCCAACGTCCTGACTTTC.

The chain employs TRBV30 and TRBJ1-4; D call uncertain. The CDR3 spans 13 residues. The ends were cut back, 5 bases at V and 8 bases at J, with 15 bases in the middle. Germline CDR1 is GTSNPN and CDR2 is SVGIG (reference sequence). The DNA of the CDR3 is TGTGCCTGGGGCGGATGGGTGGGGGAAAAACTGTTTTTT. It encodes CAWGGWVGEKLFF.

The J gene is TRBJ1-2, the V gene TRBV27; D unresolved. Germline CDR1 MNHEY, CDR2 SMNVEV (reference sequence). The V end was cut by 5 bases, the J end by 0 bases, with 10 bases between. The CDR3 sequence is 14 residues long. CDR3 in DNA: TGTGCCAGCAGTGACTTTAGTGCTAACTATGGCTACACCTTC. It yields the protein CASSDFSANYGYTF.

The genes are TRBV28 and TRBJ2-3; 9 bases map to TRBD2. V was clipped by 6 bases and J by 1 base; unmatched bases: 5. This CDR3 comprises 15 residues. CDR1 is MDHEN and CDR2 is SYDVKM in the germline V gene. CDR3 DNA sequence: TGTGCCAGCAGATCGGGACTAGCAGGCACAGATACGCAGTATTTT. Protein product: CASRSGLAGTDTQYF.

V gene TRBV18 combines with J gene TRBJ1-1; no clear D. CDR1 and CDR2 from the germline V gene are KGHSH and LQKENI. V was trimmed by 2 bases and J by 4 bases, leaving 8 bases between them. The CDR3 extends over 13 amino acids. The CDR3 reads CASSPKESTEAFF. DNA for the CDR3: TGTGCCAGCTCACCAAAGGAGTCCACTGAAGCTTTCTTT.

This clone was seen more than once but under ten times. This sequence joins TRBV18 and TRBJ1-4; D is unclear. V was clipped by 3 bases and J by 3 bases, with 11 bases between them. The length of the CDR3 is 15 residues. In germline, CDR1 is KGHSH, CDR2 LQKENI. CDR3 nucleotides: TGTGCCAGCTCACCCCGTGAATCGGCTAATGAAAAACTGTTTTTT. This sequence encodes CASSPRESANEKLFF.

The rearrangement links TRBV24-1 to TRBJ2-1; D possibly matches TRBD1 or TRBD2 (5 bases each). V was cut by 4 bases and J by 6 bases, with 9 bases left in between. The CDR3 covers 13 residues. Germline lookup yields CDR1 KGHDR and CDR2 SFDVKD. The CDR3 bases are TGTGCCACCAGTGAGGGGACCCGCAATGAGCAGTTCTTC. This encodes CATSEGTRNEQFF.

The V call is TRBV6-5, the J call TRBJ2-7; the match to TRBD1 covers 10 bases. The junction had 6 bases not matched to a gene; V was cut back by 6 bases and J by 1 base. The CDR3 has 15 residues. The germline gives CDR1 MNHEY, CDR2 SVGAGI. CDR3 residues: CASSHRTGGSYEQYF. CDR3 coding DNA: TGTGCCAGCAGCCACCGGACAGGGGGGTCCTACGAGCAGTACTTC.

The rearrangement joins TRBV7-2 to TRBJ1-1; weak D call: TRBD1 (5 bases). Trimming shortened V by 7 bases and J by 3 bases, and 12 bases separated the two germline ends. Germline V gene lookup returns CDR1 SGHTA and CDR2 FQGNSA. The CDR3 loop spans 13 amino acids. DNA of the CDR3: TGTGCCAGCAACAATCAGGGATACACTGAAGCTTTCTTT. This gives the protein CASNNQGYTEAFF.

The chain combines TRBV27 with TRBJ2-7, with 11 bases that match TRBD2. From germline, CDR1 is MNHEY and CDR2 SMNVEV (reference sequence). Losses at the gene ends were 2 bases for V and 2 bases for J; bases not matched to a gene: 14. The CDR3 sequence is 19 residues long. The CDR3 sequence is CASSLHSGRARPGAYEQYF. The CDR3, as DNA: TGTGCCAGCAGTTTACATAGCGGGAGGGCACGACCGGGCGCCTACGAGCAGTACTTC.

This chain joins TRBV6-5 and TRBJ2-1; a weak D match, TRBD2 (5 bases). Germline assignment: CDR1 MNHEY and CDR2 SVGAGI. V was cut by 10 bases and J by 4 bases, with 20 bases left in between. The CDR3 is 15 amino acids. CDR3 amino acids: CATMHVRVGYNEQFF. CDR3 nucleotide sequence: TGTGCCACTATGCATGTGAGGGTGGGATACAATGAGCAGTTCTTC.

The chain carries TRBV30 and TRBJ1-5; D gene ambiguous. V dropped 4 bases and J dropped 9 bases, with 13 bases sitting between them. Germline CDR1 reads GTSNPN; CDR2 reads SVGIG (reference sequence). The CDR3 has 12 amino acids. CDR3 amino acids: CAWTVGSGPQHF. In DNA, the CDR3 is TGTGCCTGGACTGTCGGGTCGGGGCCCCAGCATTTT.

This chain connects TRBV30 to TRBJ1-5; D unclear. CDR1 and CDR2 (germline): GTSNPN, SVGIG (reference sequence). V was trimmed by 1 base and J by 0 bases, leaving 10 bases between them. CDR3 length: 15 amino acids. The chain's CDR3 is CAWSEDLGSNQPQHF. The CDR3 DNA is TGTGCCTGGAGTGAGGACCTGGGTAGCAATCAGCCCCAGCATTTT.

The J gene is TRBJ1-2, the V gene TRBV5-1; 9 nucleotides agree with TRBD1. V was clipped by 4 bases and J by 8 bases; unmatched bases: 6. The CDR3 totals 13 residues. The germline gives CDR1 SGHRS, CDR2 YFSETQ. The DNA for the CDR3 is TGCGCCAGCAGCGAACAGGGGGCTTGGGGCTACACCTTC. This encodes CASSEQGAWGYTF.